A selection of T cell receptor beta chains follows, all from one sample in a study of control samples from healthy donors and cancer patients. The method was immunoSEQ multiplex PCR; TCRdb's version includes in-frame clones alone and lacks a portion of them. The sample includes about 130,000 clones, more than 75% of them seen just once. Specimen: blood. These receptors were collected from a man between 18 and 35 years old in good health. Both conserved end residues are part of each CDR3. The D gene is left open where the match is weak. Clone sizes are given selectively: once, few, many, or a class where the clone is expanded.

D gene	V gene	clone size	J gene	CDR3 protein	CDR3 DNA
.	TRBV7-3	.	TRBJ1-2	CASSLTSADGYTF	TGTGCCAGCAGCTTAACGTCAGCAGACGGCTACACCTTC
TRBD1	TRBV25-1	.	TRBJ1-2	CATFGNDRADYGYTF	TGTGCCACCTTCGGGAATGACAGGGCCGACTATGGCTACACCTTC
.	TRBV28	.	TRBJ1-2	CASSLGQIYGYTF	TGTGCCAGCAGCCTCGGACAGATCTATGGCTACACCTTC
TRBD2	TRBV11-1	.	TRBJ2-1	CASSPPERGIINEQFF	TGTGCCAGCAGCCCCCCCGAGCGGGGGATAATCAATGAGCAGTTCTTC
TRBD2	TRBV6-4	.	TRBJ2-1	CASSSAAGDSNEQFF	TGTGCCAGCAGTTCCGCGGCGGGAGATAGTAATGAGCAGTTCTTC
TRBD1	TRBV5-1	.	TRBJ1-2	CASSSGTGEGYGYTF	TGCGCCAGCAGCTCGGGGACAGGGGAAGGCTATGGCTACACCTTC
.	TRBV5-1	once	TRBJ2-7	CASSAYSGQQTYEQYF	TGCGCCAGCAGCGCCTATTCTGGACAGCAAACTTACGAGCAGTACTTC
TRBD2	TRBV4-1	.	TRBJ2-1	CASSQGSREGEQFF	TGCGCCAGCAGCCAAGGGTCCCGGGAGGGTGAGCAGTTCTTC
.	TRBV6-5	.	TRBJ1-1	CASSYSRGNTEAFF	TGTGCCAGCAGTTACTCCAGAGGGAACACTGAAGCTTTCTTT
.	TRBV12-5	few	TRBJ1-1	CASGLLVGQTGSDTEAFF	TGTGCTAGTGGTTTATTGGTGGGACAAACGGGATCGGACACTGAAGCTTTCTTT
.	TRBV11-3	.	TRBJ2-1	CASSLGKKANEQFF	TGTGCCAGCAGCTTGGGAAAGAAAGCGAATGAGCAGTTCTTC
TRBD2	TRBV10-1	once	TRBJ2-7	CASSVGEGFEQYF	TGCGCCAGCAGTGTGGGGGAGGGCTTCGAGCAGTACTTC
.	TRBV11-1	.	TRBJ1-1	CASRLDWGAGVTEAFF	TGTGCCAGCAGACTAGACTGGGGGGCTGGCGTCACTGAAGCTTTCTTT
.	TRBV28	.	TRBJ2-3	CASSSPGNTDTQYF	TGTGCCAGCAGTTCTCCCGGGAACACAGATACGCAGTATTTT
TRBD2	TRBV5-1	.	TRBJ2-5	CASSLGLAAKETQYF	TGCGCCAGCAGCTTAGGACTAGCGGCGAAAGAGACCCAGTACTTC
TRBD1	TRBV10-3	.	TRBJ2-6	CAIEQGTGEYLSGANVLTF	TGTGCCATCGAACAGGGGACAGGAGAATATCTCTCTGGGGCCAACGTCCTGACTTTC
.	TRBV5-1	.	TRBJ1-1	CASSLVGGRMNTEAFF	TGCGCCAGCAGCTTGGTGGGGGGTAGAATGAACACTGAAGCTTTCTTT